The clone carrying this T cell receptor (beta chain) appeared a single time. Its specificity is not known. This entry is derived from a study of T cell responses to AZD1222 COVID-19 vaccine. Study-wide results and limits: Elevations in Spike-specific TCR breadth and depth followed administration of two AZD1222 doses. Unmutated variant regions are reportedly the target of nearly half of TCRs that are spike-specific. It should be noted that donors were predominantly white British and more often female, and clonal diversity was possibly underestimated.

Produced via immunoSEQ multiplex PCR; TCRdb's table is partial and in-frame only. The sample yields fewer than 150,000 clones, just over 90% seen once. Germline-derived CDR1 and CDR2 are LGHNT and FRNRAP. The length of the CDR3 is 15 residues. V lost 5 bases and J lost 6, with 19 bases in between. The chain is built from TRBV12-5 and TRBJ1-2; TRBD1 might be the D (5 bases). This clonotype was sampled from an adult in good health. Sequenced here: peripheral blood, sampled on day 0 of AZD1222 vaccination. CDR3 residues: CASGPQTVYADGYTF. The CDR3 nucleotides are TGTGCTAGTGGTCCCCAGACAGTTTACGCCGATGGCTACACCTTC.